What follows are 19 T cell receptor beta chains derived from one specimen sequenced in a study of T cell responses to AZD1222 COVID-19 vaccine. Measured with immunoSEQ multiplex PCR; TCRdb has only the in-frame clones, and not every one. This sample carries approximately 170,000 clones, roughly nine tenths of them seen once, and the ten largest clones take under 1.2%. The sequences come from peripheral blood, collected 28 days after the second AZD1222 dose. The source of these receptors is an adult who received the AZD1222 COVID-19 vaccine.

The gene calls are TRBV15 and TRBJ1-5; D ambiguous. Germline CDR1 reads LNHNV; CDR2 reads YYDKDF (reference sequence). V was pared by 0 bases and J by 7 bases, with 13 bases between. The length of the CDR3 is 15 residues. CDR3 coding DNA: TGTGCCACCAGCAGAGATCGAGGGAATTCACAGCCCCAGCATTTT. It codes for CATSRDRGNSQPQHF.

The CDR3 here is CASSKDGTLNTEAFF. The CDR3 region has the DNA TGTGCCAGCAGCAAAGACGGGACCCTGAACACTGAAGCTTTCTTT. V and J are TRBV21-1 and TRBJ1-1. TRBV21-1 is a pseudogene segment. This CDR3 is 15 amino acids long.

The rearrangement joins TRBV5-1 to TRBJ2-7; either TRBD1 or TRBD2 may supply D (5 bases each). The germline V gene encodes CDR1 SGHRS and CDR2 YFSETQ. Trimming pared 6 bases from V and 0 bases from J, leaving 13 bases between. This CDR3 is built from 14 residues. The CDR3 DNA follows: TGCGCCAGCAAGCGTGAGGGGAGCTCCTACGAGCAGTACTTC. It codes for CASKREGSSYEQYF.

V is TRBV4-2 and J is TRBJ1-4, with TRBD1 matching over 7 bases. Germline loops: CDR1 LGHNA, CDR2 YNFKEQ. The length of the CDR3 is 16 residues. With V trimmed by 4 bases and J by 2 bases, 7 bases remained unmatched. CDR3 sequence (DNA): TGTGCCAGCAGCCCCCTTTTGGGACAGACTAATGAAAAACTGTTTTTT. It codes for CASSPLLGQTNEKLFF.

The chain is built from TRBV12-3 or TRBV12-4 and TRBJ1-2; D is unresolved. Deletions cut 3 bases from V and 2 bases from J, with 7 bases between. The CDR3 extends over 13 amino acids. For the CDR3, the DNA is TGTGCCAGCAGTTTCGGACGGAACTATGGCTACACCTTC. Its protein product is CASSFGRNYGYTF.

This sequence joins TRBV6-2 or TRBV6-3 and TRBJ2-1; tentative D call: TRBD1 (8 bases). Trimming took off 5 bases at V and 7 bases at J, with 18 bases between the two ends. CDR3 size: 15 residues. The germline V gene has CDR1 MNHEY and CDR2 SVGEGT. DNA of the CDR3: TGTGCCAGCAGTCAGCGGGGACAGGCAAAAAATGAGCAGTTCTTC. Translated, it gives CASSQRGQAKNEQFF.

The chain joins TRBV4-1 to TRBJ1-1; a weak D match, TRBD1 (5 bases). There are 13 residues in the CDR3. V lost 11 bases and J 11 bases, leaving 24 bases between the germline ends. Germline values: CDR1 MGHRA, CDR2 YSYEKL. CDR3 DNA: TGCGCCTCCCGGATCCCCGGGACCCCGGAGGCTTTCTTT. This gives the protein CASRIPGTPEAFF.

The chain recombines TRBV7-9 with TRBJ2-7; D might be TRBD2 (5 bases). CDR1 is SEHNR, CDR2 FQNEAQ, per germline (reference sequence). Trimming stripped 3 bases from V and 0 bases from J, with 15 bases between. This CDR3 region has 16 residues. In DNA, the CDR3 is TGTGCCAGCAGCTTGTGGGTCGGTGGGAGCTCCTACGAGCAGTACTTC. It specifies CASSLWVGGSSYEQYF.

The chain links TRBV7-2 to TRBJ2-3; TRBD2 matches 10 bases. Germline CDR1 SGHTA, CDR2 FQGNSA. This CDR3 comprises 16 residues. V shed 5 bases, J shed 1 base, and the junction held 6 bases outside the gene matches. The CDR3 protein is CASSHSGGLRTDTQYF. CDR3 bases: TGTGCCAGCAGCCATAGCGGGGGGCTACGCACAGATACGCAGTATTTT. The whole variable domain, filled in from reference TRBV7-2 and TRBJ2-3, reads GAGVSQSPSNKVTEKGKDVELRCDPISGHTALYWYRQSLGQGLEFLIYFQGNSAPDKSGLPSDRFSAERTGGSVSTLTIQRTQQEDSAVYLCASSHSGGLRTDTQYFGPGTRLTVL.

The CDR3 bases are TGTGCCAGCAGCTTAGATCGAGGGTGGGCGTCCTACGAGCAGTACTTC. Translation: CASSLDRGWASYEQYF. The chain joins TRBV11-2 to TRBJ2-7, with a possible D match to TRBD2 (5 bases). Germline V gene lookup returns CDR1 SGHAT and CDR2 FQNNGV. The V end was cut by 0 bases, the J end by 1 base, with 13 bases between. CDR3 length: 16 amino acids.

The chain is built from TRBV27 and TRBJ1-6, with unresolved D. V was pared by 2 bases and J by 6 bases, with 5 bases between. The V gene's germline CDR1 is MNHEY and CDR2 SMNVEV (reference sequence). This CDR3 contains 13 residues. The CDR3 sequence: CASSLTFNSPLHF. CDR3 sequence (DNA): TGTGCCAGCAGTTTAACATTTAATTCACCCCTCCACTTT.

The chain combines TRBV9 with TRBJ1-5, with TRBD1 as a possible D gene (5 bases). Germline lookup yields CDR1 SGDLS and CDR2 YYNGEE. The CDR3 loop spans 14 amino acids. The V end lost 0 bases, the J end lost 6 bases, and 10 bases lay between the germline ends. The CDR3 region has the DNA TGTGCCAGCAGCGTAGGGGGACCTGGTCAGCCCCAGCATTTT. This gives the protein CASSVGGPGQPQHF. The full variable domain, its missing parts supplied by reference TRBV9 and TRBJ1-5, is DSGVTQTPKHLITATGQRVTLRCSPRSGDLSVYWYQQSLDQGLQFLIQYYNGEERAKGNILERFSAQQFPDLHSELNLSSLELGDSALYFCASSVGGPGQPQHFGDGTRLSIL.

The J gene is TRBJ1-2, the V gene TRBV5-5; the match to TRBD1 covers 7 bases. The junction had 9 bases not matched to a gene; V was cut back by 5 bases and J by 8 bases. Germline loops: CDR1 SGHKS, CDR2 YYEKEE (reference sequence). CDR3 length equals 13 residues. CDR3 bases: TGTGCCAGCAGACAGGGACAGTCTAGAGGCTACACCTTC. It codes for CASRQGQSRGYTF.

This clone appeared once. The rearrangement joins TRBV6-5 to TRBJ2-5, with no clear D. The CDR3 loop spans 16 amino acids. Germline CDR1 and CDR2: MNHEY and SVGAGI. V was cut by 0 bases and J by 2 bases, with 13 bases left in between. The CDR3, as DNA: TGTGCCAGCAGTTACTCGACTGACACTCAACAAGAGACCCAGTACTTC. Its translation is CASSYSTDTQQETQYF.

In DNA, the CDR3 is TGCGCCAGCAGCCGGGACTTCAGGGATACACACTCTGAAGCTTTCTTT. It yields the protein CASSRDFRDTHSEAFF. This rearrangement joins TRBV5-1 to TRBJ1-1, with a possible D match to TRBD1 (5 bases). CDR1 is SGHRS and CDR2 is YFSETQ in the germline V gene. Trimming removed 4 bases from V and 6 bases from J, with 22 bases in between. The CDR3 is 16 amino acids.

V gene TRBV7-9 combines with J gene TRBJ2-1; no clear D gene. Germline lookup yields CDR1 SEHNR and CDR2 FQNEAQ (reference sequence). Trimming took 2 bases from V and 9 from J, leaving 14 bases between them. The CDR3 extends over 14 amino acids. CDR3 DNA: TGTGCCAGCAGCTTAAAGTCCCGGTCCGTTGAGCAGTTCTTC. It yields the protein CASSLKSRSVEQFF.

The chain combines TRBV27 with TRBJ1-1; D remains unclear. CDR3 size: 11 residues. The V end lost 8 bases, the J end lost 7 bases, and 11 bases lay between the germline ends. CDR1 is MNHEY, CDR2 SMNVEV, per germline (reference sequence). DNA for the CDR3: TGTGCCAGCCTTCTGGGAGATGAAGCTTTCTTT. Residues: CASLLGDEAFF.

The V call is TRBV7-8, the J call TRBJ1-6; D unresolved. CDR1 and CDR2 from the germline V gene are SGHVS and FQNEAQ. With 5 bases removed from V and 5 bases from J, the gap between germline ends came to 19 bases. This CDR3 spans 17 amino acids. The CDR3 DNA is TGTGCCAGCAGCCCCCGGACCTCGACCGTGAATAATTCACCCCTCCACTTT. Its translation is CASSPRTSTVNNSPLHF.

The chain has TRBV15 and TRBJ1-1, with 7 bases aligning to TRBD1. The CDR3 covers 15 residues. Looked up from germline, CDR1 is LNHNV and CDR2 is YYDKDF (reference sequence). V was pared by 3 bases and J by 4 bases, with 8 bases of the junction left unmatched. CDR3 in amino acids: CATSSAGGGGTEAFF. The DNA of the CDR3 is TGTGCCACCAGCAGTGCAGGGGGTGGGGGCACTGAAGCTTTCTTT.